This TCR beta chain was captured in a study of blood T cell repertoires in COVID-19. Study-level background: COVID-19 samples collected from the United States, Italy and Spain covered acute and convalescent phases. PBMCs, B-cell-depleted T cells, or T cells were the source of the cDNA or gDNA that made up the material.

Trimming pared 5 bases from V and 5 bases from J, leaving 21 bases between. Germline-derived CDR1 and CDR2 are LNHDA and SQIVND (reference sequence). The CDR3 has 16 amino acids. As handled by the study authors: Estimation of nucleated cell counts was performed using reference gene primer amplification. Sequencing was performed with immunoSEQ multiplex PCR; in TCRdb, only in-frame clones are kept and a portion is missing. Clone size and V and J calls were adopted from that table, with D and trimming inferred from the DNA. The sample holds fewer than 65,000 clones, 75% to 90% seen once. This rearrangement joins TRBV19 to TRBJ1-1, with a tentative D call TRBD1 (5 bases). This clonotype was sampled from a man aged 60 to 69 with acute or convalescent COVID-19. Sample: peripheral blood. The CDR3 nucleotides read TGTGCCAGTAGTCTTGGGGGACTTTCCAGGAGGACTGAAGCTTTCTTT. Its protein product is CASSLGGLSRRTEAFF.